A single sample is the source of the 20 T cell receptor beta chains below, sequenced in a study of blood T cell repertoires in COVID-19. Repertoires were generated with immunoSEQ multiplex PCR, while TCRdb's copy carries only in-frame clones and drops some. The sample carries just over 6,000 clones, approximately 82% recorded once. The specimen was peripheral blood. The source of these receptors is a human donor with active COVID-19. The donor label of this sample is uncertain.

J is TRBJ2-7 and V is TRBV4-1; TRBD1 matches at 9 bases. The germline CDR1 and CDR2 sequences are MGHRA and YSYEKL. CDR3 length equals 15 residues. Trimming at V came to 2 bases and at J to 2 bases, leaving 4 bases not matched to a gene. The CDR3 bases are TGCGCCAGCAGCCAACGGACAGGGGTACCCTACGAGCAGTACTTC. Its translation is CASSQRTGVPYEQYF.

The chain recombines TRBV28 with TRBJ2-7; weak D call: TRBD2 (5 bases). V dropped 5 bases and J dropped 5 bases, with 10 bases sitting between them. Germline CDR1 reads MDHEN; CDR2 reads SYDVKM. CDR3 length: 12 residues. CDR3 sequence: CASSEAEDEQYF. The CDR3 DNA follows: TGTGCCAGCAGTGAGGCGGAGGACGAGCAGTACTTC.

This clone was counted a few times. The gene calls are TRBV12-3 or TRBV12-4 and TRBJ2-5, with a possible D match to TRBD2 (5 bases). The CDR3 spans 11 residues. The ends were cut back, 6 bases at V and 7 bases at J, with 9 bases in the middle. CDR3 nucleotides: TGTGCCAGCAGCGAGGGTCCGACCCAGTACTTC. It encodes CASSEGPTQYF.

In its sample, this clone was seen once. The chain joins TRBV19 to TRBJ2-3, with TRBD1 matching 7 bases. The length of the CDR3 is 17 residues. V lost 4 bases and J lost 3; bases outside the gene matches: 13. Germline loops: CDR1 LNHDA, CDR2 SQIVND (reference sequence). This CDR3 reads CASSTPPTGSGTDTQYF. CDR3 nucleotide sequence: TGTGCCAGTAGTACCCCGCCGACAGGGAGCGGAACAGATACGCAGTATTTT.

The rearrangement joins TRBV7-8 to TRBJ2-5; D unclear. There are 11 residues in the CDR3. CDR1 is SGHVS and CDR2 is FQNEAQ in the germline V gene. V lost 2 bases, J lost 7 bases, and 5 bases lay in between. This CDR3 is CASSLTGTQYF. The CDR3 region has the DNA TGTGCCAGCAGCTTAACGGGGACCCAGTACTTC.

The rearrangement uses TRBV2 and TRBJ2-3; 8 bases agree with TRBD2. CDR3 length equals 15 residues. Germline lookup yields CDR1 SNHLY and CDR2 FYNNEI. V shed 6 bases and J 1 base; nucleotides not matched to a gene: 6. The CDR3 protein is CASRRLLAGTDTQYF. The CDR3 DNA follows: TGTGCCAGCAGGCGACTACTAGCGGGCACAGATACGCAGTATTTT.

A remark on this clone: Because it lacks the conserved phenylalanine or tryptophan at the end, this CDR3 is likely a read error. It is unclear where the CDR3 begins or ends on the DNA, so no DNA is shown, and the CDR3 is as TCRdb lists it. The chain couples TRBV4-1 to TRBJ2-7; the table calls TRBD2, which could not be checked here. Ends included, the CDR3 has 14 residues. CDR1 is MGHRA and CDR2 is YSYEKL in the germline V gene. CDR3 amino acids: CASSLTDRGGPLNI.

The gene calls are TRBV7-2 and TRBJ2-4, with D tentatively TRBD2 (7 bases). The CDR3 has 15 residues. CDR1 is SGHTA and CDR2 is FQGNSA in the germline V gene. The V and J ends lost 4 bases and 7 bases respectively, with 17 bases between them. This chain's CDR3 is CASSSSRGAGNIQYF. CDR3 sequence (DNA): TGTGCCAGCAGCTCATCCCGGGGGGCTGGGAACATTCAGTACTTC.

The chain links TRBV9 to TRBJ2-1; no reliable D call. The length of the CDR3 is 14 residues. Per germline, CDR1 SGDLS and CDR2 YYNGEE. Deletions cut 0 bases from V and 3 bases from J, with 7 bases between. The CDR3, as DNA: TGTGCCAGCAGCGTAGGTGGCCTCTACAATGAGCAGTTCTTC. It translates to CASSVGGLYNEQFF. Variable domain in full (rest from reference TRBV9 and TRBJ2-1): DSGVTQTPKHLITATGQRVTLRCSPRSGDLSVYWYQQSLDQGLQFLIQYYNGEERAKGNILERFSAQQFPDLHSELNLSSLELGDSALYFCASSVGGLYNEQFFGPGTRLTVL.

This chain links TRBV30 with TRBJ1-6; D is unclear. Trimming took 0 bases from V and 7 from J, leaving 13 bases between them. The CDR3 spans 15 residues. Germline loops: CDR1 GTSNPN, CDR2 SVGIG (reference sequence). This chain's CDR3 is CAWSVAVAANSPLHF. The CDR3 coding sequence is TGTGCCTGGAGTGTGGCGGTGGCAGCGAATTCACCCCTCCACTTT.

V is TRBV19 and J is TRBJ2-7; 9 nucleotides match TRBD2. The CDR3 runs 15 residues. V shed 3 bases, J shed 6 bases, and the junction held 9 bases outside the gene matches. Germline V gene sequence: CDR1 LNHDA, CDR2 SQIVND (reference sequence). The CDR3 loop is CASSISASGTSEQYV. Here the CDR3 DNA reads TGTGCCAGTAGTATCTCGGCTAGCGGGACGTCCGAGCAGTACGTC.

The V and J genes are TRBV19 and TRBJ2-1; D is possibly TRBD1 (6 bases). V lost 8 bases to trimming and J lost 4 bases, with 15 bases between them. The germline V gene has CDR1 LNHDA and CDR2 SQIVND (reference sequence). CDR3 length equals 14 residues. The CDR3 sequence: CASSTGQFYNEQFF. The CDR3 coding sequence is TGTGCCAGTTCGACCGGACAGTTTTACAATGAGCAGTTCTTC.

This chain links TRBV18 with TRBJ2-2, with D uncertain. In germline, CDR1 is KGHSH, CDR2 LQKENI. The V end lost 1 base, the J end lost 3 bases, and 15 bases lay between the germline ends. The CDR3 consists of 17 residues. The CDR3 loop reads CASSPLLVSLDTGELFF. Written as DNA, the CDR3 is TGTGCCAGCTCACCACTCCTCGTATCTCTCGACACCGGGGAGCTGTTTTTT.

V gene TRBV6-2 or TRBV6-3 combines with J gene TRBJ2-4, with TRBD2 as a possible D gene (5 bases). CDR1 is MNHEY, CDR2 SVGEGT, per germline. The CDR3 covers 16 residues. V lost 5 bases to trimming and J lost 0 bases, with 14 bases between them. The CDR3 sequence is CASSAREPKAKNIQYF. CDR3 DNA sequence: TGTGCCAGCAGTGCCCGGGAACCCAAAGCCAAAAACATTCAGTACTTC.

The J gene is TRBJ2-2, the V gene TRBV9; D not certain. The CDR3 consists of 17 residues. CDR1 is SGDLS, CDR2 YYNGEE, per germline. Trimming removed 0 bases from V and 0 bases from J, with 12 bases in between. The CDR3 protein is CASSVAGQVSNTGELFF. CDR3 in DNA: TGTGCCAGCAGCGTAGCCGGCCAGGTGTCGAACACCGGGGAGCTGTTTTTT.

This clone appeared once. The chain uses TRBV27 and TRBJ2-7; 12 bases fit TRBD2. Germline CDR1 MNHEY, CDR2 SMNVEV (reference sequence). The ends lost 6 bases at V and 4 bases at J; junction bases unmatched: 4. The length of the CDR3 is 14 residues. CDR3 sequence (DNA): TGTGCCAGCAGCCTCGGACTAGCGGGATACGAGCAGTACGTC. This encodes CASSLGLAGYEQYV.

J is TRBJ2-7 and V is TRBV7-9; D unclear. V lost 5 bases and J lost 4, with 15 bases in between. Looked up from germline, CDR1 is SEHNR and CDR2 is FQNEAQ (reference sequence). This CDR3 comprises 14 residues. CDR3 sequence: CASSQMETAYEQYF. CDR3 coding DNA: TGTGCCAGCAGCCAGATGGAGACGGCATACGAGCAGTACTTC.

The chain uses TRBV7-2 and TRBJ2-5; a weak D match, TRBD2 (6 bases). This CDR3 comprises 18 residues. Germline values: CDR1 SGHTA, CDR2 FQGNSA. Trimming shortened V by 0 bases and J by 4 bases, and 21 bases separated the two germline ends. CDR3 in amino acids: CASSLALGTRRRGETQYF. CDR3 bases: TGTGCCAGCAGCTTAGCGCTGGGAACTAGGCGGAGGGGAGAGACCCAGTACTTC.

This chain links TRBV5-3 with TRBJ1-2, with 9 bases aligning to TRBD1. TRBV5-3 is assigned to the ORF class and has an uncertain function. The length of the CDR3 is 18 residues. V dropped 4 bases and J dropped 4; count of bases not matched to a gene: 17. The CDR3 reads CARSLPSFPGQGGYGYTF. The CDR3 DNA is TGTGCCAGAAGCCTACCATCCTTCCCGGGACAGGGAGGCTATGGCTACACCTTC.

The CDR3 spells CASSIGQVYEQYF. The CDR3 DNA reads as TGCGCCAGCAGCATTGGACAGGTCTACGAGCAGTACTTC. V is TRBV5-1 and J is TRBJ2-7; 7 bases agree with TRBD1. The CDR3 totals 13 residues. Unmatched junction bases numbered 4, after V lost 4 bases and J lost 3 bases. Per the germline V gene, CDR1 is SGHRS and CDR2 is YFSETQ.